The 9 T cell receptor beta chains below were found in one sample sequenced in a study of shared clonotypes between healthy human individuals. Positive CCR7 selection of CD45RO-negative cells yielded the naive CD8 cells, and terminally differentiated effector memory CD45RA+ cells were excluded. Clones were sequenced by immunoSEQ multiplex PCR, and TCRdb holds only the in-frame ones, with some missing. The profile shows roughly 570,000 clones, 95% to 98% of them singletons. The sequenced sample consisted of naive CD8+ T cells sorted from blood. Receptors were obtained from a man aged 25-40 years in good health.

This chain connects TRBV7-6 to TRBJ2-1, with 13 positions matching TRBD2. Germline V gene data show CDR1 as SGHVS and CDR2 as FNYEAQ. After removal of 5 bases from V and 0 bases from J, the junction contained 13 bases not matched to a gene. The CDR3 contains 20 residues. The CDR3 spells CASSARLAGGAQSSYNEQFF. The CDR3 region has the DNA TGTGCCAGCAGCGCTCGACTAGCGGGAGGCGCCCAGAGCTCCTACAATGAGCAGTTCTTC.

This clone was seen a handful of times. This rearrangement joins TRBV5-1 to TRBJ2-7, with 7 bases matching TRBD1. Trimming removed 5 bases from V and 3 bases from J; junction bases left unmatched: 5. The CDR3 has 13 amino acids. The germline V gene encodes CDR1 SGHRS and CDR2 YFSETQ. The CDR3 is CASRAGGNYEQYF. Here the CDR3 DNA reads TGCGCCAGCAGGGCAGGGGGTAACTACGAGCAGTACTTC.

The rearrangement links TRBV7-9 to TRBJ2-7, with 9 bases that match TRBD1. Losses at the gene ends were 5 bases for V and 3 bases for J; bases not matched to a gene: 8. The V gene's germline CDR1 is SEHNR and CDR2 FQNEAQ (reference sequence). This CDR3 is built from 15 residues. This CDR3 is CASSPRDRDFYEQYF. The CDR3 DNA follows: TGTGCCAGCAGCCCCCGGGACAGGGACTTCTACGAGCAGTACTTC.

The chain has TRBV6-5 and TRBJ2-3; D remains ambiguous. This CDR3 contains 14 residues. V shed 0 bases and J shed 4 bases, with 8 bases lying between them. Germline-derived CDR1 and CDR2 are MNHEY and SVGAGI. DNA for the CDR3: TGTGCCAGCAGTTACTCAGCAGAAGCAGATACGCAGTATTTT. Protein product: CASSYSAEADTQYF.

The chain is built from TRBV7-9 and TRBJ1-2, with TRBD1 identical over 8 bases. Trimming cost V 6 bases and J 7 bases; bases outside gene matches: 10. Germline CDR1 SEHNR, CDR2 FQNEAQ (reference sequence). The CDR3 is 14 residues long. Here the CDR3 DNA reads TGTGCCAGCAGGCCGGGACAGGCCGGAGGTGGCTACACCTTC. Translated: CASRPGQAGGGYTF. Supplemented by reference TRBV7-9 and TRBJ1-2, the full variable domain reads DTGVSQNPRHKITKRGQNVTFRCDPISEHNRLYWYRQTLGQGPEFLTYFQNEAQLEKSRLLSDRFSAERPKGSFSTLEIQRTEQGDSAMYLCASRPGQAGGGYTFGSGTRLTVV.

The V gene is TRBV11-2, the J gene TRBJ2-7, with 7 bases matching TRBD1. Germline CDR1 and CDR2: SGHAT and FQNNGV. The CDR3 consists of 14 residues. V gave up 7 bases and J gave up 4 bases; unmatched junction bases: 10. The DNA of the CDR3 is TGTGCCAGCAAGATAGGGGGCGCCCAGTACGAGCAGTACTTC. Translated: CASKIGGAQYEQYF.

The gene calls are TRBV27 and TRBJ2-3, with 13 nucleotides matching TRBD2. With V trimmed by 3 bases and J by 10 bases, 7 bases remained unmatched. Germline lookup yields CDR1 MNHEY and CDR2 SMNVEV (reference sequence). CDR3 length equals 15 residues. CDR3 nucleotides: TGTGCCAGCAGTTTTTGGGGACTAGCGGGGAGCGCGCAGTATTTT. Translation: CASSFWGLAGSAQYF.

Only one count was recorded for this clone. The V call is TRBV7-9, the J call TRBJ2-1, with 7 bases identical to TRBD1. The CDR3 covers 15 residues. The germline V gene has CDR1 SEHNR and CDR2 FQNEAQ (reference sequence). The ends lost 5 bases at V and 1 base at J; junction bases unmatched: 5. The CDR3 is CASSPTGVSYNEQFF. CDR3 bases: TGTGCCAGCAGCCCAACAGGGGTATCCTACAATGAGCAGTTCTTC.

The chain has TRBV29-1 and TRBJ2-5; D tentatively fits TRBD1 or TRBD2 (6 bases each). Germline CDR1 and CDR2: SQVTM and ANQGSEA. Between the trimmed V and J ends, which lost 0 bases and 4 bases, there was a span of 15 bases. This CDR3 is built from 15 residues. CDR3 sequence (DNA): TGCAGCGTTGAAGATAGGGGCAGGGGAGGAGAGACCCAGTACTTC. Protein: CSVEDRGRGGETQYF.